Shown below are 21 T cell receptor beta chains from a single sample sequenced in a study of blood T cell repertoires in COVID-19. Clones were read by immunoSEQ multiplex PCR, and TCRdb kept only the in-frame ones, dropping some. The sample contains about 190,000 clones, about 86% of which appear only once. The sequenced sample was peripheral blood. The receptor source for this set is a young man with active or convalescent COVID-19.

The chain couples TRBV10-1 to TRBJ2-1; D possibly corresponds to TRBD2 (5 bases). V gave up 2 bases and J gave up 7 bases, with 12 bases separating them. CDR1 WNHNN and CDR2 SYGVQD come from the germline V gene (reference sequence). The length of the CDR3 is 14 residues. The DNA for the CDR3 is TGCGCCAGCAGTGAGCTAGCAGAGACGAATGAGCAGTTCTTC. Translation: CASSELAETNEQFF.

This chain connects TRBV27 to TRBJ1-2; weak D call: TRBD1 (5 bases). This CDR3 contains 13 residues. The germline V and J ends were trimmed by 2 bases and 8 bases, with 12 bases remaining between them. Germline values: CDR1 MNHEY, CDR2 SMNVEV (reference sequence). The CDR3 DNA follows: TGTGCCAGCAGTTTACAGGGTGGAAACGGCTACACCTTC. Translation: CASSLQGGNGYTF.

This clone was counted once. The chain uses TRBV5-1 and TRBJ1-4; possibly TRBD1 for D (6 bases). Germline-derived CDR1 and CDR2 are SGHRS and YFSETQ. Trimming shortened V by 0 bases and J by 0 bases, and 9 bases separated the two germline ends. This CDR3 spans 16 amino acids. The CDR3 DNA is TGCGCCAGCAGCTTGGGGGGACAAACAACTAATGAAAAACTGTTTTTT. This codes for CASSLGGQTTNEKLFF.

The chain combines TRBV19 with TRBJ2-1; 7 nucleotides match TRBD1. Trimming removed 0 bases from V and 5 bases from J; junction bases left unmatched: 4. The CDR3 has 15 residues. From germline, CDR1 is LNHDA and CDR2 SQIVND (reference sequence). CDR3 amino acids: CASSIDFRGHNEQFF. The CDR3 region has the DNA TGTGCCAGTAGTATAGATTTTAGGGGGCACAATGAGCAGTTCTTC.

Worth noting for this clone: The junction shows a germline mismatch at one end, possibly a read error. The gene calls are TRBV6-1 and TRBJ2-1, with TRBD2 matching 8 bases. Germline lookup yields CDR1 MNHNS and CDR2 SASEGT. The length of the CDR3 is 18 residues. For the CDR3, the DNA is TGTGCCAGCATTGAATGGGTCGCGGGAGGCTCCACCTACAATGAGCAGTTCTTC. Amino acid sequence: CASIEWVAGGSTYNEQFF.

The chain links TRBV5-6 to TRBJ2-7; TRBD2 might be the D (7 bases). The CDR3 is 14 residues long. The V end was cut by 4 bases, the J end by 2 bases, with 13 bases between. Looked up from germline, CDR1 is SGHDT and CDR2 is YYEEEE. In DNA, the CDR3 is TGTGCCAGCAGCCGGGGGGCTGAAACCTACGAGCAGTACGTC. Residues: CASSRGAETYEQYV.

This rearrangement joins TRBV11-2 to TRBJ2-7; TRBD1 might be the D (5 bases). Germline CDR1 is SGHAT and CDR2 is FQNNGV. The CDR3 totals 14 residues. V was shortened by 1 base and J by 2 bases, with 9 bases between the two germline ends. The CDR3 loop is CASSLAAGTYEQYV. In DNA form, the CDR3 reads TGTGCCAGCAGCTTAGCGGCAGGGACCTACGAGCAGTACGTC.

The J gene is TRBJ1-1, the V gene TRBV7-8; maybe TRBD1 (6 bases). CDR3 length: 14 residues. V shed 4 bases and J shed 3 bases, with 12 bases lying between them. Germline CDR1 and CDR2: SGHVS and FQNEAQ. The CDR3 loop reads CASSSGHAYTEAFF. CDR3 in DNA: TGTGCCAGCAGCTCGGGACACGCGTACACTGAAGCTTTCTTT. Together with reference TRBV7-8 and TRBJ1-1, the CDR3 gives the full variable domain: GAGVSQSPRYKVAKRGQDVALRCDPISGHVSLFWYQQALGQGPEFLTYFQNEAQLDKSGLPSDRFFAERPEGSVSTLKIQRTQQEDSAVYLCASSSGHAYTEAFFGQGTRLTVV.

This clone was recorded only once. J is TRBJ2-1 and V is TRBV6-2 or TRBV6-3; the match to TRBD2 covers 7 bases. The CDR3 is 15 residues long. V dropped 5 bases and J dropped 7; count of bases not matched to a gene: 11. The V gene's germline CDR1 is MNHEY and CDR2 SVGEGT. The CDR3 DNA reads as TGTGCCAGCAGTGGAGCGGGGCCCCGAAGTAATGAGCAGTTCTTC. Translating it yields CASSGAGPRSNEQFF.

V is TRBV7-2 and J is TRBJ1-1, with TRBD1 as a possible D gene (6 bases). Trimming stripped 6 bases from V and 4 bases from J, with 21 bases between. CDR3 length: 16 amino acids. In germline, CDR1 is SGHTA, CDR2 FQGNSA. The CDR3 reads CASSQDRPDIATEAFF. CDR3 coding DNA: TGTGCCAGCAGTCAAGACAGGCCGGATATCGCCACTGAAGCTTTCTTT.

The rearrangement joins TRBV2 to TRBJ2-1, with TRBD2 matching 10 bases. Germline CDR1 and CDR2: SNHLY and FYNNEI. The junction had 12 bases not matched to a gene; V was cut back by 2 bases and J by 5 bases. This CDR3 has 18 residues. The CDR3 protein is CASSEPRTSGGGNNEQFF. The CDR3 region has the DNA TGTGCCAGCAGTGAACCAAGGACTAGCGGAGGAGGTAACAATGAGCAGTTCTTC.

This clone appeared a single time. The chain employs TRBV10-3 and TRBJ1-1, with D perhaps TRBD1 (5 bases). In germline, CDR1 is ENHRY, CDR2 SYGVKD. V shed 4 bases and J shed 1 base, with 19 bases lying between them. This CDR3 region has 17 residues. The CDR3 reads CAISGDLGAGRNTEAFF. CDR3 nucleotides: TGTGCCATCAGTGGAGATTTAGGGGCGGGGAGGAACACTGAAGCTTTCTTT.

In its sample, this clone was seen once. The chain uses TRBV4-3 and TRBJ1-4, with 11 bases aligning to TRBD1. Germline V gene lookup returns CDR1 LGHNA and CDR2 YSLEER. V lost 3 bases to trimming and J lost 8 bases; unmatched junction nucleotides: 5. The CDR3 spans 15 residues. The DNA for the CDR3 is TGCGCCAGCAGCCAGGACAGGGGGCTAGGGGAAAAACTGTTTTTT. Protein sequence: CASSQDRGLGEKLFF.

The chain employs TRBV14 and TRBJ1-2; weak D call: TRBD1 (5 bases). Looked up from germline, CDR1 is SGHDN and CDR2 is FVKESK. With 0 bases removed from V and 4 bases from J, the gap between germline ends came to 12 bases. The CDR3 sequence is 15 residues long. CDR3 loop: CASSQDRGGLYGYTF. As DNA, the CDR3 is TGTGCCAGCAGCCAAGATCGTGGGGGACTCTATGGCTACACCTTC.

In this sample, this clone turned up once. V gene TRBV3-1 (or the pseudogene TRBV3-2) combines with J gene TRBJ1-2; 10 bases match TRBD1. The V gene's germline CDR1 is LGHDT and CDR2 YNNKEL (reference sequence). The CDR3 is 13 amino acids. Trimming cost V 3 bases and J 13 bases; bases outside gene matches: 8. The CDR3 nucleotides read TGTGCCAGCAGCCAGCGGACAGGGGGACTCTGCACCTTC. It translates to CASSQRTGGLCTF.

The rearrangement uses TRBV7-8 and TRBJ2-4; no clear D. This CDR3 has 10 residues. Germline V CDR1 and CDR2: SGHVS, FQNEAQ. V dropped 7 bases and J dropped 8 bases, with 6 bases sitting between them. This CDR3 is CASILYIQYF. In DNA form, the CDR3 reads TGTGCCAGCATACTGTACATTCAGTACTTC.

The count of this clone is one. The rearrangement joins TRBV29-1 to TRBJ2-6, with D perhaps matching TRBD2 (6 bases). Germline lookup yields CDR1 SQVTM and CDR2 ANQGSEA. V gave up 3 bases and J gave up 0 bases, with 15 bases separating them. The CDR3 length is 17 residues. CDR3 amino acids: CSVEGPGTYSGANVLTF. CDR3 coding DNA: TGCAGCGTTGAGGGCCCAGGGACTTACTCTGGGGCCAACGTCCTGACTTTC.

This chain links TRBV3-1 (or the pseudogene TRBV3-2) with TRBJ1-2; the D gene is possibly TRBD1 (6 bases). This CDR3 is built from 14 residues. Germline CDR1 reads LGHDT; CDR2 reads YNNKEL (reference sequence). V gave up 0 bases and J gave up 8 bases, with 13 bases separating them. The CDR3 sequence: CASSQDAGVGGYTF. The CDR3 coding sequence is TGTGCCAGCAGCCAAGACGCAGGGGTGGGAGGCTACACCTTC.

This chain uses TRBV3-1 (or the pseudogene TRBV3-2) with TRBJ1-2; 9 nucleotides agree with TRBD1. This CDR3 region has 15 residues. V shed 1 base and J 7 bases; nucleotides not matched to a gene: 7. The germline V gene encodes CDR1 LGHDT and CDR2 YNNKEL (reference sequence). Written as DNA, the CDR3 is TGTGCCAGCAGCCAAGTTTTTGGACAGGGGAGTGGCTACACCTTC. Its translation is CASSQVFGQGSGYTF.

The chain combines TRBV19 with TRBJ1-2; tentative D call: TRBD1 (5 bases). Germline lookup yields CDR1 LNHDA and CDR2 SQIVND (reference sequence). The CDR3 runs to 14 residues. Trimming shortened V by 7 bases and J by 0 bases, and 12 bases separated the two germline ends. CDR3 in DNA: TGTGCCAGTATCCGCAGGGAAGCTAACTATGGCTACACCTTC. Protein product: CASIRREANYGYTF.

The CDR3 nucleotides are TGTGCCAGCACCCCAACCCCAAGCTATGAGCAGTTCTTC. Translating gives CASTPTPSYEQFF. The gene calls are TRBV12-3 or TRBV12-4 and TRBJ2-1; no definite D call. CDR3 size: 13 residues. The V gene lost 7 bases and the J gene lost 8 bases, with 15 bases spanning the gap.